This T cell receptor beta chain originates from a study of blood T cell repertoires in COVID-19 (TCRdb year 2020). Concerning the study at large: Samples from collaborators originated in the United States, Italy and Spain and spanned both the acute and convalescent phases of COVID-19. The dataset comprised deeply sampled blood TCRbeta repertoires from subjects exposed to, actively infected with, or recovered from COVID-19. A de-identified subject ID, COVID-19 status, age in years and sex were almost always included in the sample metadata. The samples were drawn from two sources: the first 160 participants of the ongoing ImmuneRACE study, and about 1,300 subjects contributed by 6 global collaborators. Where HLA class I and class II types were available, the types were taken from metadata supplied by the sample provider, not from assay-based typing. The repertoires were released in a freely available public database meant as a resource for research on the immune response to SARS-CoV-2. The prospective study material was composed of cDNA or gDNA derived from T cells, B-cell-depleted T cells, or PBMCs.

TCRbeta CDR3 regions were amplified from genomic DNA by means of the immunoSEQ Assay, a bias-controlled multiplex PCR. On the study's bioinformatics: Nucleated cell counts per sample were estimated from amplification of reference gene primers within the assay. To quantify the absolute abundance of each unique TCRbeta CDR3 rearrangement, sequence reads were collapsed and filtered. Productive Simpson clonality was computed per sample as the square root of Simpson's diversity index over productive rearrangements. This is the immuneACCESS table as TCRdb keeps it, with only in-frame sequences that have V and J called. A part of the clones is gone; compared with another copy, unresolved V genes explain less than half, and the rest is unexplained. V, J and clone size were drawn from that table, and D and trimming were deduced from the DNA. Within this sample are 100,000 to 150,000 clones, with over 60% of them counted one time only. The leading ten clones occupy 1.5% to 2% of the sample.

Whole blood was collected in K2EDTA tubes by collaborating institutions according to the institutions' own protocols. Collaborator samples were shipped for TCRbeta analysis as frozen whole blood, isolated PBMCs, or DNA extracted from either sample type. Study-level results and caveats: How much clinical and demographic metadata was included differed by source and by participant, and the metadata was provided uncurated.

In the case of this clone: Its target antigen remains unknown. There are no base qualities to consult, and no much larger clone falls within one base.

This clonotype was sampled from a woman in her seventies with acute or convalescent COVID-19. Source material: peripheral blood.

The nucleotide sequence is given as TGTGCCAGCAGCCCTGGACTAGCGGGATTCTACGAGCAGTACTTC. This yields the protein CASSPGLAGFYEQYF. The chain links TRBV5-6 with TRBJ2-7, with 12 middle bases fitting TRBD2. The germline V gene provides CDR1 SGHDT and CDR2 YYEEEE. Including cysteine and phenylalanine, the CDR3 has 15 amino acids. The DNA shown is the 45-base CDR3, in frame from base 1. V is cut back by 4 bases and J by 3 bases, with 5 bases in the junction unmatched.